This is a list of T cell receptor beta chains from one sample in a study of post-analysis software for immune sequencing data. TCRdb called the PCR reads again in MiXCR, with one record for every CDR3 protein. The table has about 760,000 distinct CDR3 sequences, 30% seen once. Sequenced sample: blood. These receptors were obtained from a girl aged 5-17 years with multiple sclerosis. Both conserved end residues are part of each CDR3. The order of the fields is clone size, J gene, D gene, V gene, CDR3 protein, CDR3 DNA. A D gene is named only where the DNA matches it firmly. Clone size is given for some rows only: seen once, a few or many times, or a class if the clone is expanded.

clone size: NA; J gene: TRBJ2-3; D gene: TRBD1; V gene: TRBV29-1; CDR3 protein: CSVGHRGPSSTDTQYF; CDR3 DNA: TGCAGCGTTGGACACAGGGGACCCAGTAGCACAGATACGCAGTATTTT
clone size: NA; J gene: TRBJ2-2; D gene: NA; V gene: TRBV7-9; CDR3 protein: CASSTSRLKNTGELFF; CDR3 DNA: TGTGCCAGCAGCACCTCACGACTAAAGAACACCGGGGAGCTGTTTTTT
clone size: few; J gene: TRBJ2-1; D gene: TRBD2; V gene: TRBV24-1; CDR3 protein: CATSFSRASGVGNEQFF; CDR3 DNA: TGTGCCACCAGTTTTTCTCGGGCTAGCGGGGTAGGGAATGAGCAGTTCTTC
clone size: few; J gene: TRBJ1-1; D gene: NA; V gene: TRBV12-3/TRBV12-4; CDR3 protein: CASSLDPGTEAFF; CDR3 DNA: TGTGCCAGCAGTTTAGATCCGGGCACTGAAGCTTTCTTT
clone size: NA; J gene: TRBJ2-7; D gene: TRBD1; V gene: TRBV3-1; CDR3 protein: CASSPGTDPSEQYF; CDR3 DNA: TGTGCCAGCAGCCCCGGGACAGATCCCTCCGAGCAGTACTTC
clone size: few; J gene: TRBJ1-2; D gene: TRBD1; V gene: TRBV10-2; CDR3 protein: CASNGQGNYGYTF; CDR3 DNA: TGCGCCAGCAACGGACAGGGGAACTATGGCTACACCTTC
clone size: NA; J gene: TRBJ2-5; D gene: TRBD1; V gene: TRBV20-1; CDR3 protein: CSAPYGTVRGYQETQYF; CDR3 DNA: TGCAGTGCTCCGTATGGGACAGTGAGGGGGTATCAAGAGACCCAGTACTTC
clone size: NA; J gene: TRBJ2-4; D gene: NA; V gene: TRBV5-5; CDR3 protein: CASSLWQFGRKENIQYF; CDR3 DNA: TGTGCCAGCAGCTTATGGCAGTTCGGGCGGAAAGAAAACATTCAGTACTTC
clone size: NA; J gene: TRBJ2-1; D gene: NA; V gene: TRBV7-9; CDR3 protein: CASGGAPGLTYNEQFF; CDR3 DNA: TGTGCCAGCGGTGGCGCCCCGGGGCTAACCTACAATGAGCAGTTCTTC
clone size: NA; J gene: TRBJ2-2; D gene: NA; V gene: TRBV12-3/TRBV12-4; CDR3 protein: CASRIAGSTGELFF; CDR3 DNA: TGTGCCAGCAGGATAGCAGGGAGCACCGGGGAGCTGTTTTTT
clone size: NA; J gene: TRBJ2-3; D gene: NA; V gene: TRBV27; CDR3 protein: CASSFLSLSTDTQYF; CDR3 DNA: TGTGCCAGCAGTTTTCTAAGCCTGAGTACAGATACGCAGTATTTT
clone size: few; J gene: TRBJ2-7; D gene: TRBD1; V gene: TRBV15; CDR3 protein: CATSRDTTGGYEQYF; CDR3 DNA: TGTGCCACCAGCAGAGATACCACAGGGGGGTACGAGCAGTACTTC
clone size: few; J gene: TRBJ1-4; D gene: TRBD1; V gene: TRBV5-1; CDR3 protein: CASSLRTGENEKLFF; CDR3 DNA: TGCGCCAGCAGCTTGCGGACAGGGGAGAACGAAAAACTGTTTTTT
clone size: few; J gene: TRBJ2-7; D gene: TRBD2; V gene: TRBV7-2; CDR3 protein: CASSPQAGVGNEQYF; CDR3 DNA: TGTGCCAGCAGCCCGCAAGCGGGAGTCGGCAACGAGCAGTACTTC
clone size: NA; J gene: TRBJ2-6; D gene: NA; V gene: TRBV7-6; CDR3 protein: CASSLEPKTAGVNVLTF; CDR3 DNA: TGTGCCAGCAGCTTAGAACCCAAGACAGCTGGGGTCAACGTCCTGACTTTC
clone size: many; J gene: TRBJ2-7; D gene: TRBD1; V gene: TRBV20-1; CDR3 protein: CSAPDRATYEQYF; CDR3 DNA: TGCAGTGCTCCGGACAGGGCAACCTACGAGCAGTACTTC
clone size: few; J gene: TRBJ1-4; D gene: NA; V gene: TRBV9; CDR3 protein: CASSALQGNEKLFF; CDR3 DNA: TGTGCCAGCAGCGCCCTACAGGGTAATGAAAAACTGTTTTTT
clone size: NA; J gene: TRBJ2-5; D gene: NA; V gene: TRBV7-2; CDR3 protein: CASSTWDLLARETQYF; CDR3 DNA: TGTGCCAGCAGCACCTGGGACCTTCTAGCTAGGGAGACCCAGTACTTC
clone size: NA; J gene: TRBJ1-1; D gene: NA; V gene: TRBV6-5; CDR3 protein: CASSYSEGGTEAFF; CDR3 DNA: TGTGCCAGCAGTTACTCGGAGGGTGGCACTGAAGCTTTCTTT
clone size: few; J gene: TRBJ2-1; D gene: NA; V gene: TRBV9; CDR3 protein: CASSVATGSHNEQFF; CDR3 DNA: TGTGCCAGCAGCGTAGCGACGGGATCTCACAATGAGCAGTTCTTC
clone size: NA; J gene: TRBJ2-1; D gene: NA; V gene: TRBV28; CDR3 protein: CASSLGVQGLYNEQFF; CDR3 DNA: TGTGCCAGCAGTTTAGGGGTGCAGGGCCTGTACAATGAGCAGTTCTTC
clone size: NA; J gene: TRBJ1-2; D gene: NA; V gene: TRBV9; CDR3 protein: CASSVVPGGDGYTF; CDR3 DNA: TGTGCCAGCAGCGTAGTTCCGGGGGGCGACGGCTACACCTTC
clone size: NA; J gene: TRBJ2-5; D gene: NA; V gene: TRBV2; CDR3 protein: CASNGGERETQYF; CDR3 DNA: TGTGCCAGCAACGGGGGAGAGCGGGAGACCCAGTACTTC
clone size: NA; J gene: TRBJ1-5; D gene: NA; V gene: TRBV4-3; CDR3 protein: CASSQDWAEDQPQHF; CDR3 DNA: TGCGCCAGCAGCCAAGATTGGGCAGAGGATCAGCCCCAGCATTTT
clone size: NA; J gene: TRBJ1-6; D gene: NA; V gene: TRBV6-5; CDR3 protein: CASLTLGSPLHF; CDR3 DNA: TGTGCCAGCCTAACCTTGGGTTCACCCCTCCACTTT
clone size: few; J gene: TRBJ1-5; D gene: NA; V gene: TRBV11-2; CDR3 protein: CASSLDLGYGSNQPQHF; CDR3 DNA: TGTGCCAGCAGCTTAGATCTCGGGTATGGGAGCAATCAGCCCCAGCATTTT
clone size: NA; J gene: TRBJ1-1; D gene: TRBD1; V gene: TRBV28; CDR3 protein: CASSTGQGKMTEAFF; CDR3 DNA: TGTGCCAGCAGTACCGGACAGGGCAAGATGACTGAAGCTTTCTTT
clone size: NA; J gene: TRBJ2-5; D gene: TRBD2; V gene: TRBV6-5; CDR3 protein: CASSSGAGGLETQYF; CDR3 DNA: TGTGCCAGCAGCTCCGGAGCGGGGGGGTTAGAGACCCAGTACTTC
clone size: NA; J gene: TRBJ2-3; D gene: TRBD2; V gene: TRBV7-2; CDR3 protein: CASSLKGTRPLAQYF; CDR3 DNA: TGTGCCAGCAGCTTAAAGGGGACTAGACCCCTTGCGCAGTATTTT
clone size: NA; J gene: TRBJ1-6; D gene: NA; V gene: TRBV3-1; CDR3 protein: CASSRTAGGSPLHF; CDR3 DNA: TGTGCCAGCAGCCGGACAGCCGGAGGTTCACCCCTCCACTTT
clone size: few; J gene: TRBJ1-2; D gene: NA; V gene: TRBV5-1; CDR3 protein: CASSLAWGSYGYTF; CDR3 DNA: TGCGCCAGCAGCTTGGCCTGGGGATCCTATGGCTACACCTTC
clone size: few; J gene: TRBJ2-7; D gene: TRBD2; V gene: TRBV7-9; CDR3 protein: CASTRAGGPYEQYF; CDR3 DNA: TGTGCCAGCACTCGAGCGGGAGGGCCGTACGAGCAGTACTTC
clone size: NA; J gene: TRBJ1-2; D gene: NA; V gene: TRBV4-3; CDR3 protein: CASSQDFVEGTTYGYTF; CDR3 DNA: TGCGCCAGCAGCCAAGATTTCGTGGAGGGCACAACCTATGGCTACACCTTC
clone size: NA; J gene: TRBJ1-5; D gene: NA; V gene: TRBV6-2/TRBV6-3; CDR3 protein: CASSYSLSTSPDPQHF; CDR3 DNA: TGTGCCAGCAGTTACTCTCTCAGCACCTCCCCAGACCCCCAGCATTTT
clone size: few; J gene: TRBJ2-1; D gene: NA; V gene: TRBV29-1; CDR3 protein: CSVQNRDKGNEQFF; CDR3 DNA: TGCAGCGTCCAAAACCGGGACAAGGGGAATGAGCAGTTCTTC
clone size: NA; J gene: TRBJ2-1; D gene: TRBD2; V gene: TRBV28; CDR3 protein: CASSWLPSGGATSEQFF; CDR3 DNA: TGTGCCAGCAGCTGGCTACCTAGCGGGGGGGCGACTAGCGAGCAGTTCTTC
clone size: few; J gene: TRBJ2-3; D gene: NA; V gene: TRBV4-3; CDR3 protein: CASSLATTPSTDTQYF; CDR3 DNA: TGCGCCAGCAGCCTCGCGACTACCCCTAGCACAGATACGCAGTATTTT
clone size: few; J gene: TRBJ2-1; D gene: NA; V gene: TRBV13; CDR3 protein: CASSRQLLGQFF; CDR3 DNA: TGTGCCAGCAGCCGACAGTTGTTGGGGCAGTTCTTC
clone size: NA; J gene: TRBJ2-1; D gene: NA; V gene: TRBV20-1; CDR3 protein: CSARGQRKGNNEQFF; CDR3 DNA: TGCAGTGCTAGAGGGCAGAGGAAGGGCAACAATGAGCAGTTCTTC
clone size: few; J gene: TRBJ2-7; D gene: NA; V gene: TRBV28; CDR3 protein: CASSSRGHYEQYF; CDR3 DNA: TGTGCCAGCAGTTCCCGGGGCCACTACGAGCAGTACTTC
clone size: few; J gene: TRBJ1-2; D gene: TRBD1; V gene: TRBV12-3/TRBV12-4; CDR3 protein: CASSWDRMYGYTF; CDR3 DNA: TGTGCCAGCAGTTGGGACAGAATGTATGGCTACACCTTC
clone size: few; J gene: TRBJ1-2; D gene: NA; V gene: TRBV12-3/TRBV12-4; CDR3 protein: CASNDGEYYGYTF; CDR3 DNA: TGTGCCAGCAACGATGGGGAGTACTATGGCTACACCTTC
clone size: many; J gene: TRBJ2-7; D gene: TRBD2; V gene: TRBV7-2; CDR3 protein: CASSLSSGSTYEQYF; CDR3 DNA: TGTGCCAGCAGCTTGTCTAGCGGGAGTACCTACGAGCAGTACTTC
clone size: NA; J gene: TRBJ2-2; D gene: TRBD1; V gene: TRBV10-3; CDR3 protein: CATLVPPRQGENTGELFF; CDR3 DNA: TGTGCCACCCTAGTCCCACCGCGACAGGGCGAGAACACCGGGGAGCTGTTTTTT